This T cell receptor beta chain comes out of a study of shared clonotypes between healthy human individuals. General study points: Few donors limited the genetic and exposure-history diversity represented.

V lost 1 base to trimming and J lost 9 bases, with 13 bases between them. This CDR3 has 14 amino acids. The germline gives CDR1 MNHEY, CDR2 SVGAGI. Profiled with immunoSEQ multiplex PCR; TCRdb holds only in-frame clones, not every one. The table records over a million clones, roughly 98% of them present only once. Every donor, a Caucasian adult, lived in Nashville, Tennessee. The authors divided CD4+ cells into CD45RA+ naive and CD45RA-negative memory subsets. Details on this clone: The antigen is undetermined.

V usage is TRBV6-5 and J usage is TRBJ2-4, with D possibly matching TRBD1 (5 bases). Sequenced sample: naive CD4+ T cells sorted from blood. Subset specified: CD45RA+ positively selected. This receptor was identified in a young man in good health. CDR3 protein: CASSYFQGTGIQYF. The CDR3 coding sequence is TGTGCCAGCAGTTACTTCCAGGGTACGGGCATTCAGTACTTC.